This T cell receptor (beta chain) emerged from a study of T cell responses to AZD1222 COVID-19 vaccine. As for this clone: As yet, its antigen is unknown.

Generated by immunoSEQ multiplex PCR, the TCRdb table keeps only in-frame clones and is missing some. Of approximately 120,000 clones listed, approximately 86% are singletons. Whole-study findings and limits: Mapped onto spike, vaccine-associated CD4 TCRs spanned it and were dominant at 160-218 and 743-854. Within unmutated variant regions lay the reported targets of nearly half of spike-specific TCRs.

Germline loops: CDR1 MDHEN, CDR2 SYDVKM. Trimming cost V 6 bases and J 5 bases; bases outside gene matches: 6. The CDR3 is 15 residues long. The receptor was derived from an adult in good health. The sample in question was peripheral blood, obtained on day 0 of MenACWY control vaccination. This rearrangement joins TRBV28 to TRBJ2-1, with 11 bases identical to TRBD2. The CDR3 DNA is TGTGCCAGCAGCTCTACTAGCGGGAGTCACAATGAGCAGTTCTTC. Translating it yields CASSSTSGSHNEQFF.